One sample yielded the 25 T cell receptor beta chains listed below, sequenced in a study of spatial heterogeneity in lung cancer. Study findings and constraints: One measure, the expanded intratumoral alpha and beta TCR count, tracked tumor mutation counts.

Their specific antigens are unknown. This sample's time point: sample taken at primary tumor resection. TCRdb re-analysed the 5' RACE reads in MiXCR, keeping a single row per CDR3 protein. The profile shows approximately 11,000 distinct CDR3 sequences, 5% to 6.5% of them singletons. The sample was lung tumor tissue, taken at surgery. These receptors were obtained from a male donor with early-stage non-small cell lung cancer.

Many counts were recorded for this clonotype. The chain joins TRBV28 to TRBJ1-5, with TRBD1 matching over 9 bases. V trimming: 6 bases; J trimming: 6 bases; junction bases outside the gene matches: 6. There are 14 residues in the CDR3. CDR1 and CDR2 (germline): MDHEN, SYDVKM. The CDR3 loop reads CASSPGQGFQPQHF. DNA for the CDR3: TGTGCCAGCAGCCCGGGACAGGGTTTTCAGCCCCAGCATTTT. The full variable domain, in which reference TRBV28 and TRBJ1-5 provide the parts outside the CDR3, is DVKVTQSSRYLVKRTGEKVFLECVQDMDHENMFWYRQDPGLGLRLIYFSYDVKMKEKGDIPEGYSVSREKKERFSLILESASTNQTSMYLCASSPGQGFQPQHFGDGTRLSIL.

By proportion, this clonotype is medium-sized. The J gene is TRBJ1-1, the V gene TRBV18, with D uncertain. The length of the CDR3 is 14 residues. Looked up from germline, CDR1 is KGHSH and CDR2 is LQKENI. Trimming cost V 1 base and J 1 base, with 7 bases left between them. CDR3 amino acids: CASSPLTQNTEAFF. The DNA for the CDR3 is TGTGCCAGCTCACCACTGACACAGAACACTGAAGCTTTCTTT.

Many counts were recorded for this clonotype. This chain uses TRBV11-3 with TRBJ1-5, with TRBD1 identical over 7 bases. The trim removed 5 bases at V and 5 bases at J, leaving 6 bases unmatched. The CDR3 totals 14 residues. Germline V gene lookup returns CDR1 SGHNT and CDR2 YENEEA. This CDR3 is CASSPGTADQPQHF. CDR3 in DNA: TGTGCCAGCAGCCCAGGGACAGCCGATCAGCCCCAGCATTTT.

This clonotype ranks as large. The V gene is TRBV29-1, the J gene TRBJ1-5; D gene ambiguous. The germline gives CDR1 SQVTM, CDR2 ANQGSEA. V dropped 4 bases and J dropped 4 bases, with 11 bases sitting between them. The CDR3 runs 13 residues. In DNA, the CDR3 is TGCAGCGTTGTCCTGGGGATTAATCAGCCCCAGCATTTT. This sequence encodes CSVVLGINQPQHF.

In its sample, this clonotype was seen many times. The chain links TRBV29-1 to TRBJ2-1; D perhaps matches TRBD1 (6 bases). Germline V gene data show CDR1 as SQVTM and CDR2 as ANQGSEA. There are 13 residues in the CDR3. Trimming shortened V by 6 bases and J by 0 bases, and 9 bases separated the two germline ends. This CDR3 is CSVQGASYNEQFF. Written as DNA, the CDR3 is TGCAGCGTACAGGGAGCCTCCTACAATGAGCAGTTCTTC.

This clonotype was seen repeatedly, ten times or more. The junction does not match germline at one end; this may be a read error. The CDR3 is CASSLAGGSNEQFF. The CDR3 bases are TGTGCCAGCAGTCTAGCGGGAGGGTCGAATGAGCAGTTCTTC. This chain links TRBV12-3 or TRBV12-4 with TRBJ2-1; 12 bases are shared with TRBD2. The CDR3 has 14 amino acids.

This clonotype rates as medium-sized (0.01 to 0.1%). The genes are TRBV5-1 and TRBJ1-4, with D tentatively TRBD1 (5 bases). Germline V lookup: CDR1 SGHRS, CDR2 YFSETQ. The V end was cut by 4 bases, the J end by 0 bases, with 7 bases between. This CDR3 contains 14 residues. This chain's CDR3 is CASSRQSTNEKLFF. CDR3 sequence (DNA): TGCGCCAGCAGCCGACAGTCAACTAATGAAAAACTGTTTTTT.

This clonotype was found many times. The CDR3 sequence: CASSSYRDLNQPQHF. CDR3 sequence (DNA): TGTGCCAGCAGTTCGTACAGGGATCTCAATCAGCCCCAGCATTTT. The chain joins TRBV27 to TRBJ1-5, with D perhaps TRBD1 (6 bases). The germline gives CDR1 MNHEY, CDR2 SMNVEV (reference sequence). The CDR3 is made up of 15 amino acids. V was cut by 4 bases and J by 3 bases, with 13 bases left in between.

The table lists this clonotype with many counts. V gene TRBV10-3 combines with J gene TRBJ1-1; the match to TRBD1 covers 10 bases. With 2 bases clipped from V and 6 bases from J, the junction kept 9 bases outside the gene matches. The V gene's germline CDR1 is ENHRY and CDR2 SYGVKD. This CDR3 is 16 amino acids long. The CDR3 bases are TGTGCCATCAGTGAGCCCTTTTCGGGACAGGGGTCTGAAGCTTTCTTT. Amino acids: CAISEPFSGQGSEAFF.

As to this clonotype: Being one base from a much bigger clone, this may be a read error. The V and J genes are TRBV30 and TRBJ1-2; no firm D call. The CDR3 has 13 residues. CDR1 and CDR2 (germline): GTSNPN, SVGIG (reference sequence). In DNA, the CDR3 is TGTGCCTGGAGTGTAACAGCTAACTATGGCCACACCTTC. Residues: CAWSVTANYGHTF.

This clonotype was counted ten times or more. The chain recombines TRBV5-4 with TRBJ2-3; 11 nucleotides line up with TRBD2. The CDR3 length is 17 residues. Trimming took 0 bases from V and 5 from J; bases not matched to a gene: 8. Germline V gene sequence: CDR1 SGHNT, CDR2 YYREEE (reference sequence). The CDR3 DNA reads as TGTGCCAGCAGCTTGGTTTGGCTAGCGGGAGGTGGAGATACGCAGTATTTT. Translating it yields CASSLVWLAGGGDTQYF.

The table lists this clonotype with many counts. This chain connects TRBV6-1 to TRBJ2-3; 8 nucleotides match TRBD1. Germline assignment: CDR1 MNHNS and CDR2 SASEGT. The CDR3 spans 16 residues. V lost 1 base, J lost 4 bases, and 7 bases stayed unmatched. This CDR3 is CASSEVRGRGSDTQYF. The CDR3 nucleotides read TGTGCCAGCAGTGAAGTCAGGGGGCGCGGGTCAGATACGCAGTATTTT.

This clonotype was seen many times. This chain links TRBV7-6 with TRBJ1-6; D might be TRBD1 (6 bases). Germline V lookup: CDR1 SGHVS, CDR2 FNYEAQ. The CDR3 runs 15 residues. V lost 1 base, J lost 5 bases, and 9 bases lay in between. The CDR3 sequence: CASSLDQGNNSPLHF. DNA of the CDR3: TGTGCCAGCAGCTTAGATCAGGGGAATAATTCACCCCTCCACTTT. Looking up the rest from reference TRBV7-6 and TRBJ1-6 gives the full variable domain: GAGVSQSPRYKVTKRGQDVALRCDPISGHVSLYWYRQALGQGPEFLTYFNYEAQQDKSGLPNDRFSAERPEGSISTLTIQRTEQRDSAMYRCASSLDQGNNSPLHFGNGTRLTVT.

This clonotype was observed many times. The chain recombines TRBV9 with TRBJ2-3; 10 positions agree with TRBD2. The V gene's germline CDR1 is SGDLS and CDR2 YYNGEE. The V gene end was trimmed by 0 bases and the J gene end by 2 bases; junction bases not matched to a gene: 9. This CDR3 is 18 amino acids long. CDR3 coding DNA: TGTGCCAGCAGCGTAGCCACCGCTAGCGGGGGTTTCACAGATACGCAGTATTTT. It codes for CASSVATASGGFTDTQYF. Variable domain in full (rest from reference TRBV9 and TRBJ2-3): DSGVTQTPKHLITATGQRVTLRCSPRSGDLSVYWYQQSLDQGLQFLIQYYNGEERAKGNILERFSAQQFPDLHSELNLSSLELGDSALYFCASSVATASGGFTDTQYFGPGTRLTVL.

This clonotype qualifies as medium-sized (0.01 to 0.1%). The V and J genes are TRBV20-1 and TRBJ1-2, with TRBD1 matching 10 bases. CDR3 length: 13 amino acids. Germline CDR1 and CDR2: DFQATT and SNEGSKA (reference sequence). The ends lost 5 bases at V and 5 bases at J; junction bases unmatched: 5. This chain's CDR3 is CSAGGQGMYGYTF. DNA of the CDR3: TGCAGTGCTGGGGGACAGGGGATGTATGGCTACACCTTC.

This clonotype occurred many times. The gene calls are TRBV7-9 and TRBJ1-6; 9 positions agree with TRBD1. CDR3 size: 13 residues. V gave up 5 bases and J gave up 10 bases; unmatched junction bases: 3. Looked up from germline, CDR1 is SEHNR and CDR2 is FQNEAQ (reference sequence). The CDR3 protein is CASSGQGRSPLHF. The CDR3 DNA reads as TGTGCCAGCAGCGGACAGGGGAGGTCACCCCTCCACTTT.

This clonotype came up a few times. This chain links TRBV13 with TRBJ2-5, with 8 bases matching TRBD1. CDR1 and CDR2 from the germline V gene are PRHDT and FYEKMQ (reference sequence). CDR3 length: 14 amino acids. The J segment lost 7 bases and the V segment lost 3 bases, leaving 7 bases of the junction unmatched. The CDR3 here is CASSFNRGIGTQYF. CDR3 DNA sequence: TGTGCCAGCAGCTTTAACAGGGGGATTGGGACCCAGTACTTC.

By sample fraction, this clonotype is medium-sized (0.01 to 0.1%). This chain links TRBV3-1 with TRBJ2-7, with TRBD2 identical over 9 bases. The CDR3 runs to 14 residues. Unmatched junction bases numbered 1, after V lost 4 bases and J lost 0 bases. The germline CDR1 and CDR2 sequences are LGHDT and YNNKEL (reference sequence). The CDR3 DNA follows: TGTGCCAGCAGCCGGACTAGCGCCTCCTACGAGCAGTACTTC. Translated, it gives CASSRTSASYEQYF.

This clonotype appeared a few times. This chain links TRBV18 with TRBJ2-1, with TRBD1 identical over 9 bases. Trimming at V came to 2 bases and at J to 5 bases, leaving 4 bases not matched to a gene. Germline CDR1 KGHSH, CDR2 LQKENI. The CDR3 has 15 amino acids. CDR3 bases: TGTGCCAGCTCACCAGGGGGGACAGGGAACAATGAGCAGTTCTTC. Protein sequence: CASSPGGTGNNEQFF.

This clonotype appeared many times. The V gene is TRBV5-1, the J gene TRBJ2-5; unclear D gene. This CDR3 region has 13 residues. Trimming removed 0 bases at V and 4 bases at J, with 7 bases between. Germline V lookup: CDR1 SGHRS, CDR2 YFSETQ. Here the CDR3 DNA reads TGCGCCAGCAGCTTGGAACGCGGAGAGACCCAGTACTTC. This gives the protein CASSLERGETQYF.

This clonotype was observed a few times. This chain links TRBV7-2 with TRBJ2-2; tentatively, D is TRBD2 (5 bases). The CDR3 covers 13 residues. Trimming took off 3 bases at V and 4 bases at J, with 6 bases between the two ends. Germline assignment: CDR1 SGHTA and CDR2 FQGNSA. The CDR3, as DNA: TGTGCCAGCAGCTTCAGCGGCACCGGGGAGCTGTTTTTT. Residues: CASSFSGTGELFF. Full variable domain (remainder filled in from reference TRBV7-2 and TRBJ2-2): GAGVSQSPSNKVTEKGKDVELRCDPISGHTALYWYRQSLGQGLEFLIYFQGNSAPDKSGLPSDRFSAERTGGSVSTLTIQRTQQEDSAVYLCASSFSGTGELFFGEGSRLTVL.

This clonotype qualifies as medium-sized. The J gene is TRBJ2-3, the V gene TRBV20-1, with no clear D. V shed 1 base and J shed 0 bases, with 2 bases lying between them. There are 12 residues in the CDR3. Germline assignment: CDR1 DFQATT and CDR2 SNEGSKA (reference sequence). The CDR3 spells CSARASTDTQYF. The CDR3 DNA follows: TGCAGTGCTAGAGCTAGCACAGATACGCAGTATTTT.

This clonotype is labeled as medium-sized. The chain joins TRBV6-1 to TRBJ1-1; D unresolved. The germline gives CDR1 MNHNS, CDR2 SASEGT. Trimming removed 4 bases at V and 0 bases at J, with 9 bases between. The CDR3 extends over 14 amino acids. CDR3 sequence reads: CASSGSALNTEAFF. For the CDR3, the DNA is TGTGCCAGCAGTGGATCGGCCTTGAACACTGAAGCTTTCTTT.

In this sample, this clonotype turned up many times. The chain couples TRBV12-3 or TRBV12-4 to TRBJ2-1; D assignment may be TRBD1 or TRBD2 (5 bases each). V gave up 3 bases and J gave up 6 bases, with 6 bases separating them. The CDR3 is made up of 12 amino acids. DNA of the CDR3: TGTGCCAGCAGTTTTGGGGGCAATGAGCAGTTCTTC. It yields the protein CASSFGGNEQFF.

This clonotype rates as medium-sized. The rearrangement uses TRBV6-2 or TRBV6-3 and TRBJ2-3; 10 bases match TRBD2. V lost 0 bases to trimming and J lost 2 bases; unmatched junction nucleotides: 2. This CDR3 has 16 amino acids. Germline V CDR1 and CDR2: MNHEY, SVGEGT. The CDR3 region is CASSYSGLAATDTQYF. As DNA, the CDR3 is TGTGCCAGCAGTTACTCAGGACTAGCGGCCACAGATACGCAGTATTTT.